This TCR beta chain was sequenced for a study of blood T cells in healthy people across ages. Overall study results and limits: Donor CMV status was unknown, possibly confounding expanded clonotype changes. Donors of long life had a larger count of naive CD4+ cells and greater diversity than aged donors.

As regards this clonotype: Its target is not known.

For the second PCR, which ran for about 7 to 12 cycles, a sample-barcoded 5' primer and a J-beta primer mix were used. MiXCR was run by TCRdb on the 5' RACE reads, yielding one entry per CDR3 protein. There are 1.2 million to 1.5 million distinct CDR3 sequences in the sample; 55% to 75% occur only once, and about 6.3% lies in the top ten. Sample: blood. The sequence derives from a man aged 18 to 30 in good health.

CDR3 DNA: TGTGCCAGCAGCCCAGGAATCCGGGCTAGCGGTTCAAATGAGCAGTTCTTC. As protein: CASSPGIRASGSNEQFF. The chain recombines TRBV3-1 with TRBJ2-1; 7 bases are a match to TRBD2. CDR1 and CDR2 from the germline V gene are LGHDT and YNNKEL (reference sequence). The CDR3 sequence is 17 residues long. The trim removed 4 bases at V and 7 bases at J, leaving 16 bases unmatched.